This TCR beta chain was documented in a study of blood T cell repertoires in COVID-19. On the study more broadly: From the United States, Italy and Spain came samples of acute and convalescent COVID-19. T cells, B-cell-depleted T cells, or PBMCs supplied cDNA or gDNA.

Assay: immunoSEQ multiplex PCR; the TCRdb copy retains only in-frame clones and omits some. The sample consists of fewer than 300,000 clones, approximately 91% of them appearing once. Germline lookup yields CDR1 KGHDR and CDR2 SFDVKD. V was trimmed by 3 bases and J by 6 bases, leaving 8 bases between them. The CDR3 covers 13 residues. Comment on this clone: Other DNA sequences from this sample encode an identical CDR3 as well.

This receptor was taken from a woman in her thirties or forties with acute COVID-19. The rearrangement links TRBV24-1 to TRBJ1-5, with D possibly matching TRBD1 (5 bases). The source material was PBMCs or T cells enriched from blood (not recorded which). This CDR3 reads CATSDRGGQPQHF. CDR3 bases: TGTGCCACCAGTGATAGGGGTGGTCAGCCCCAGCATTTT.